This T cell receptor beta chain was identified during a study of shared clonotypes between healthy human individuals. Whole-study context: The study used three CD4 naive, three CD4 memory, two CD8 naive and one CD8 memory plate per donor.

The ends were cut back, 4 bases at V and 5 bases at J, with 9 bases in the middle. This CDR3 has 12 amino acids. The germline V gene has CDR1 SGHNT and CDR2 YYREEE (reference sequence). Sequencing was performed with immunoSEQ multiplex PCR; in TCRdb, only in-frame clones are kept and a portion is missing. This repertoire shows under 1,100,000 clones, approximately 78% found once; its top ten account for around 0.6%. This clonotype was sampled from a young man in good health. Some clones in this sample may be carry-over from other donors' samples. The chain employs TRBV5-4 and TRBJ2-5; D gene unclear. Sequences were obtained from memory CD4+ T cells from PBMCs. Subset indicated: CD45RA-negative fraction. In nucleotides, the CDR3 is TGTGCCAGCAGCGCTTTCAGGGAGACCCAGTACTTC. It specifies CASSAFRETQYF.